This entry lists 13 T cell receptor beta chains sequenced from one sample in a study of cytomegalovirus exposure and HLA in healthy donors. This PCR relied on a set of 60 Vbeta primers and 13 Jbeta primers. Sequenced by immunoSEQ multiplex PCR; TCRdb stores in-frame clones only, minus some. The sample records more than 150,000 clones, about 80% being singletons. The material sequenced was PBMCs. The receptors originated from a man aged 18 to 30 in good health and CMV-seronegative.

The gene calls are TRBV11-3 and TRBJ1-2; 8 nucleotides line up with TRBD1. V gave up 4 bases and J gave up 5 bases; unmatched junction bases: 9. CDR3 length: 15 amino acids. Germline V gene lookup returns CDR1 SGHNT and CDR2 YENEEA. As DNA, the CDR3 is TGTGCCAGCAGCTCGAAAGGGACAGGCACTTATGGCTACACCTTC. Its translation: CASSSKGTGTYGYTF.

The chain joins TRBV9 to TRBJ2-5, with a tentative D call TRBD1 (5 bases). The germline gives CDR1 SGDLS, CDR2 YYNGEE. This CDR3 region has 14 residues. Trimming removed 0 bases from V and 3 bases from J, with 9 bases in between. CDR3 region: CASSVGSDKETQYF. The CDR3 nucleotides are TGTGCCAGCAGCGTAGGTTCGGACAAAGAGACCCAGTACTTC.

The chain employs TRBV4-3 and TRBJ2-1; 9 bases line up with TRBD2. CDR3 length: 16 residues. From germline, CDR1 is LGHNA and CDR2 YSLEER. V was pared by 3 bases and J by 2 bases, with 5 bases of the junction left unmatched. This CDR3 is CASSQMTSGAYNEQFF. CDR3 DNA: TGCGCCAGCAGCCAGATGACTAGCGGAGCCTACAATGAGCAGTTCTTC.

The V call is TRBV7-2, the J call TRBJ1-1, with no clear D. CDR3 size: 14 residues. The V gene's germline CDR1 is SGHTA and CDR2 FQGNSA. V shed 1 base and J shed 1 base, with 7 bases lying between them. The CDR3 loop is CASSLGNRNTEAFF. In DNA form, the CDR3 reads TGTGCCAGCAGCTTAGGAAATAGGAACACTGAAGCTTTCTTT.

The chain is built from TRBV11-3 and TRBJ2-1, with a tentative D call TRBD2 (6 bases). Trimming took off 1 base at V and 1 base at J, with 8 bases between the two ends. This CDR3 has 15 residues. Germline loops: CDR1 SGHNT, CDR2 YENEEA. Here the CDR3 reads CASSLGDLSYNEQFF. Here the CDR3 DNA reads TGTGCCAGCAGCTTAGGGGACTTATCCTACAATGAGCAGTTCTTC.

The DNA of the CDR3 is TGTGCCAGCAGCTTAGCGCGGGGACGTGAGCAGTACTTC. Its translation is CASSLARGREQYF. The J gene is TRBJ2-7, the V gene TRBV7-2, with D maybe TRBD2 (6 bases). Germline values: CDR1 SGHTA, CDR2 FQGNSA. The V end was cut by 0 bases, the J end by 7 bases, with 10 bases between. The CDR3 has 13 residues.

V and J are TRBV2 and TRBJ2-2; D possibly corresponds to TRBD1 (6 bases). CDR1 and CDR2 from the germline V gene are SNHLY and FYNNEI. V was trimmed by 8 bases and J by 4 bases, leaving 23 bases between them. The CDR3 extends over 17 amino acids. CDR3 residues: CASGTTGFQASTGELFF. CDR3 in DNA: TGTGCCAGCGGCACAACAGGGTTTCAGGCGAGCACCGGGGAGCTGTTTTTT. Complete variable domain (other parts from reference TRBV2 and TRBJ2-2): EPEVTQTPSHQVTQMGQEVILRCVPISNHLYFYWYRQILGQKVEFLVSFYNNEISEKSEIFDDQFSVERPDGSNFTLKIRSTKLEDSAMYFCASGTTGFQASTGELFFGEGSRLTVL.

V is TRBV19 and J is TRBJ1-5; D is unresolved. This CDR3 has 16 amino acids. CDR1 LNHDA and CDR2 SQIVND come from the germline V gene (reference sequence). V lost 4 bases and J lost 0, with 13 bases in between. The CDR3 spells CASSRGVLNSNQPQHF. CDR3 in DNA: TGTGCCAGTAGTAGAGGCGTTTTGAATAGCAATCAGCCCCAGCATTTT. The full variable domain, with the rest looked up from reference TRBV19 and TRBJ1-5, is DGGITQSPKYLFRKEGQNVTLSCEQNLNHDAMYWYRQDPGQGLRLIYYSQIVNDFQKGDIAEGYSVSREKKESFPLTVTSAQKNPTAFYLCASSRGVLNSNQPQHFGDGTRLSIL.

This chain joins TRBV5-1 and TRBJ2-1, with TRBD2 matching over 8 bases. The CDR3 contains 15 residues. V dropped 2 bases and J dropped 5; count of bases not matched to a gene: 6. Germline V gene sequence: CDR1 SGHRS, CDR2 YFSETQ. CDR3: CASSFPSGRNNEQFF. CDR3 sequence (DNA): TGCGCCAGCAGCTTCCCTAGCGGGCGGAACAATGAGCAGTTCTTC.

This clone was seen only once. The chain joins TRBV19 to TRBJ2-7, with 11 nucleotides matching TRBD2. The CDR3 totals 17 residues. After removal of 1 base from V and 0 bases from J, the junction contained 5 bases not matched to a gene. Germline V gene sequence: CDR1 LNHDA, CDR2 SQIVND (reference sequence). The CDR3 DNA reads TGTGCCAGTAGTATAGCTAGCGGGAGGTCCAGCTCCTACGAGCAGTACTTC. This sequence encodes CASSIASGRSSSYEQYF.

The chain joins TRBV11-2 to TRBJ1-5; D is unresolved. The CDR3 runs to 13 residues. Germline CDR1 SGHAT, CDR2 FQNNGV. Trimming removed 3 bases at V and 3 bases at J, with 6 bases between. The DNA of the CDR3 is TGTGCCAGCAGCTTGGGCTTCAATCAGCCCCAGCATTTT. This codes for CASSLGFNQPQHF.

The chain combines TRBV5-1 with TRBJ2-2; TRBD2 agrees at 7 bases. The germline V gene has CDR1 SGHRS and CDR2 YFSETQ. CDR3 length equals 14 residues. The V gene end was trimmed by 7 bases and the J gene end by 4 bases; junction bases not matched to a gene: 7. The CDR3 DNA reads TGCGCCAGCGCCGGACTAGAGACCACCGGGGAGCTGTTTTTT. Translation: CASAGLETTGELFF. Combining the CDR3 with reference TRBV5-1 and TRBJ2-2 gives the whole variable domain KAGVTQTPRYLIKTRGQQVTLSCSPISGHRSVSWYQQTPGQGLQFLFEYFSETQRNKGNFPGRFSGRQFSNSRSEMNVSTLELGDSALYLCASAGLETTGELFFGEGSRLTVL.

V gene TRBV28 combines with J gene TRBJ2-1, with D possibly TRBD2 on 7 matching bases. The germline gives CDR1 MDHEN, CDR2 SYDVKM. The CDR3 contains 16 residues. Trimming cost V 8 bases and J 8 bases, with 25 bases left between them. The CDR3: CASRLLLGGAIDEQFF. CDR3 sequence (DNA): TGTGCCAGCCGTCTCCTATTAGGGGGGGCTATAGATGAGCAGTTCTTC.